These 14 T cell receptor beta chains were sequenced from one sample in a study of T cells in Graves' hyperthyroidism and ophthalmopathy (dated by TCRdb to about 2019). The library was built by means of multiplex PCR. The sequencing machine was an Illumina HiSeq 2000. The TCR beta CDR3 regions were amplified from the RNA transcripts. For the first round of RT-PCR on the TCR CDR3, the HTBI primer set was used together with the Qiagen OneStep RT-PCR kit. TCRdb trimmed public reads at Q25 via fastp, called clones via MiXCR and kept in-frame beta chains. Rows merge per CDR3 protein into single entries with the most common DNA and genes. The sample data list hundreds of thousands of distinct CDR3 sequences, and less than 20% of these were observed just once. About 45% of the sample is held by the ten biggest clonotypes. The material sequenced was blood. The receptors shown here come from a man aged 35 to 55 with Graves' ophthalmopathy.

This clonotype was seen a handful of times. The V call is TRBV6-9, the J call TRBJ1-5; D possibly corresponds to TRBD1 (5 bases). Per germline, CDR1 MNHGY and CDR2 SVAAGI. V lost 2 bases, J lost 0 bases, and 11 bases lay in between. This CDR3 has 16 amino acids. This CDR3 reads CASSYGAGSSNQPQHF. The DNA for the CDR3 is TGTGCCAGCAGTTATGGGGCAGGGAGTAGCAATCAGCCCCAGCATTTT.

The chain is built from TRBV4-3 and TRBJ2-3; D is perhaps TRBD1 (5 bases). Trimming removed 2 bases at V and 4 bases at J, with 13 bases between. From germline, CDR1 is LGHNA and CDR2 YSLEER. The CDR3 loop spans 15 amino acids. CDR3 bases: TGCGCCAGCAGCCAACAGGGTGCCCCTCCAGATACGCAGTATTTT. This codes for CASSQQGAPPDTQYF.

This clonotype came up a few times. The V call is TRBV5-1, the J call TRBJ2-7, with D perhaps TRBD2 (5 bases). The CDR3 contains 14 residues. The germline V and J ends were trimmed by 4 bases and 6 bases, with 17 bases remaining between them. Germline CDR1 SGHRS, CDR2 YFSETQ. The CDR3 protein is CASSPSWGAIEQYF. For the CDR3, the DNA is TGCGCCAGCAGCCCCTCCTGGGGAGCGATCGAGCAGTACTTC.

This clonotype was observed many times. The CDR3 protein is CASSRTGNYEQYF. DNA for the CDR3: TGTGCCAGCAGTCGTACAGGTAACTACGAGCAGTACTTC. V usage is TRBV6-2 or TRBV6-3 and J usage is TRBJ2-7, with D maybe TRBD1 (5 bases). V lost 5 bases to trimming and J lost 3 bases, with 11 bases between them. The CDR3 has 13 amino acids. Germline V gene sequence: CDR1 MNHEY, CDR2 SVGEGT.

The chain employs TRBV20-1 and TRBJ2-3; 11 bases map to TRBD2. Germline V CDR1 and CDR2: DFQATT, SNEGSKA (reference sequence). CDR3 length: 18 amino acids. V gave up 4 bases and J gave up 1 base; unmatched junction bases: 13. CDR3 sequence: CSAMGSGRGPGRTDTQYF. The CDR3 nucleotides are TGCAGTGCTATGGGTAGCGGGAGGGGGCCCGGACGCACAGATACGCAGTATTTT.

The rearrangement joins TRBV2 to TRBJ1-2; no clear D. V was shortened by 8 bases and J by 6 bases, with 13 bases between the two germline ends. Germline loops: CDR1 SNHLY, CDR2 FYNNEI. CDR3 length equals 12 residues. CDR3 nucleotides: TGTGCCAGCCTGGGCGGGGTGGATGGCTACACCTTC. Translation gives CASLGGVDGYTF.

Details on this clonotype: This may arise from a read error, as a much more abundant clone is one base away. The chain combines TRBV12-3 or TRBV12-4 with TRBJ1-1; unclear D gene. Trimming took 6 bases from V and 6 from J, leaving 17 bases between them. There are 14 residues in the CDR3. CDR3: CASRPIRVGAEAFF. The CDR3 nucleotides are TGTGCCAGCAGGCCCATTAGGGTGGGCGCTGAAGCTTTCTTT.

This clonotype was seen a few times. The chain recombines TRBV12-3 or TRBV12-4 with TRBJ2-1; D not certain. This CDR3 has 13 amino acids. With 4 bases removed from V and 3 bases from J, the gap between germline ends came to 7 bases. CDR3: CASSYFSYNEQFF. Here the CDR3 DNA reads TGTGCCAGCAGTTACTTCAGCTACAATGAGCAGTTCTTC.

This clonotype was found many times. This chain uses TRBV7-2 with TRBJ1-1; D is ambiguous. CDR1 is SGHTA and CDR2 is FQGNSA in the germline V gene. V dropped 8 bases and J dropped 6 bases, with 13 bases sitting between them. The length of the CDR3 is 12 residues. The CDR3 DNA reads TGTGCCAGCGGGGTATGGACCGCTGAAGCTTTCTTT. This encodes CASGVWTAEAFF.

This clonotype was observed at least ten times. This chain uses TRBV7-8 with TRBJ2-1, with unresolved D. V dropped 0 bases and J dropped 8 bases, with 11 bases sitting between them. CDR3 length: 14 residues. Per the germline V gene, CDR1 is SGHVS and CDR2 is FQNEAQ. The CDR3 reads CASSLAGGYHEQFF. For the CDR3, the DNA is TGTGCCAGCAGCTTAGCGGGTGGTTACCATGAGCAGTTCTTC.

The chain has TRBV9 and TRBJ2-2; D unclear. CDR1 is SGDLS, CDR2 YYNGEE, per germline. This CDR3 comprises 15 residues. Trimming removed 0 bases from V and 0 bases from J, with 6 bases in between. The chain's CDR3 is CASSVGVTNTGELFF. In nucleotides, the CDR3 is TGTGCCAGCAGCGTAGGGGTGACGAACACCGGGGAGCTGTTTTTT.

The genes are TRBV6-6 and TRBJ1-4; D is unclear. The germline CDR1 and CDR2 sequences are MNHNY and SVGAGI (reference sequence). CDR3 length equals 15 residues. V lost 0 bases and J lost 6, with 11 bases in between. In nucleotides, the CDR3 is TGTGCCAGCAGTTACTCGTTCAGCCGGGATGAAAAACTGTTTTTT. Residues: CASSYSFSRDEKLFF.

This sequence joins TRBV30 and TRBJ1-3; D not resolved. Per germline, CDR1 GTSNPN and CDR2 SVGIG (reference sequence). This CDR3 has 12 residues. V lost 3 bases, J lost 4 bases, and 7 bases lay in between. This CDR3 is CAWSMGGNTIYF. CDR3 bases: TGTGCCTGGAGCATGGGAGGAAACACCATATATTTT.

V and J are TRBV10-3 and TRBJ2-6; the D gene is possibly TRBD1 (6 bases). The CDR3 has 16 residues. V lost 10 bases and J lost 2, with 18 bases in between. Germline V gene lookup returns CDR1 ENHRY and CDR2 SYGVKD. The CDR3 region is CATTHPDSAGANVLTF. CDR3 sequence (DNA): TGTGCCACCACCCATCCGGACAGTGCTGGGGCCAACGTCCTGACTTTC.